Given below is one T cell receptor (beta chain) in context. The clone's antigen remains unknown. Base qualities are not recorded, but no much larger clone differs from it by a single base. The method behind the library was the immunoSEQ multiplex PCR assay. The published analysis was carried out like this. A statistical classification framework was built for diagnosing cytomegalovirus status from the catalog of TCR beta chain sequences. TCRdb mirrors the immuneACCESS table, restricted to in-frame sequences. Some clones are absent from its copies; in checked studies, under half trace to an unresolved V gene, and the reason for the others is unknown. V and J calls and clone size follow that table, whereas D and trimming were derived from the DNA. This sample comprises about 110,000 clones, roughly 90% of them detected only once. Approximately 1.4% of the sample is in the top ten clones. Separate from the approximately 690-subject first cohort, the validation cohort of 120 subjects was the group to which the donors belonged.

This sample stems from a study of cytomegalovirus exposure and HLA in healthy donors (dated by TCRdb to the late 2010s). In the study overall: According to a later analysis, the 110 or so validation repertoires were produced on the same platform as the 666 repertoires of the first cohort. The study aimed to test whether cataloging public T cell receptors could reveal signatures of past pathogen exposure. Besides the first cohort of roughly 640 subjects, a separate validation cohort made up of some 110 different subjects was used. The study combined high-throughput TCR immunosequencing, statistical association of individual TCRs with disease status, and machine learning to predict cytomegalovirus infection status.

Findings and caveats that apply to the study as a whole: A later analysis lacked HLA typing for the validation cohort, so it scored co-occurrence in that cohort across all 120 repertoires. The classifier was reported to diagnose cytomegalovirus status with high specificity and sensitivity in both the original and validation cohorts. A total of 150 to 200 TCR beta chains were listed by the study as associated with cytomegalovirus. In a later analysis, TCRs clustered in the first cohort were found to also tend to co-occur in the 120 or so validation repertoires, with 85% to 95% of cluster scores above 0. Most TCR sequences were observed very rarely across donors, whereas some public TCRs were present in many individuals. The authors suggested that the approach could potentially be generalized to other disease states and immunological phenotypes. In vitro tests confirmed that three of the cytomegalovirus-associated TCR beta chains recognize cytomegalovirus antigens.

Looking up the germline V gene (reference sequence) yields CDR1 SEHNR and CDR2 FQNEAQ. The CDR3, cysteine through phenylalanine, is 13 amino acids long. Only the CDR3 DNA is retained, 39 bases long and in frame from the first base. V and J lose 5 bases and 8 bases, and a span of 15 bases separates them. The clonotype comes from a woman aged 30 to 39 in good health and CMV-seropositive. The sample taken for sequencing was PBMCs. The rearranged chain carries TRBV7-9 and TRBJ1-2; the D region possibly corresponds to TRBD1 (5 bases align). The nucleotide sequence is given as TGTGCCAGCAGCCCCGGGAGGGGACTCGGCTACACCTTC. Translated, it reads CASSPGRGLGYTF.